This T cell receptor (beta chain) came from a study of T cell clonality in common variable immunodeficiency. Study outcomes and limitations: CVID subjects had higher TCRbeta clonality than healthy controls, most marked in about a third. The cause of increased CVID clonality remains unclear without subpopulation sequencing.

CVID and control samples used equivalent genomic DNA input. Data came from immunoSEQ multiplex PCR; TCRdb stores just in-frame clones and leaves some out. The profile covers about 64,000 clones, none occurring a single time. CDR3 length equals 17 residues. Per the germline V gene, CDR1 is LNHNV and CDR2 is YYDKDF (reference sequence). The V and J ends lost 4 bases and 5 bases, in that order; junction bases with no gene match: 10. This clone appeared many times. The antigen is not known. The read terminates 3 residues ahead of where the CDR3 ends, so the germline J gene completes it. Each donor provided 5 to 8 ml of heparinized whole blood.

The TCR was taken from a person between 18 and 75 years old in good health. The sequenced sample was peripheral blood mononuclear cells. The chain has TRBV15 and TRBJ2-2; 10 bases fit TRBD1. The CDR3 sequence is CATSTSPGTGETGELFF. The covered CDR3 bases are TGTGCCACCAGCACAAGCCCGGGGACAGGGGAAACCGGGGAG.